This T cell receptor (beta chain) was sequenced for a study of blood T cell repertoires in COVID-19. Looking at the study overall: Samples taken during acute and convalescent COVID-19 were collected in the United States, Italy and Spain.

The table came from immunoSEQ multiplex PCR; TCRdb's copy has only in-frame clones and leaves some out. The table has some 83,000 clones, approximately 87% seen once. This CDR3 has 14 amino acids. The germline V and J ends were trimmed by 3 bases and 9 bases, with 14 bases remaining between them. CDR1 is KGHDR, CDR2 SFDVKD, per germline. This clone was seen more than once but under ten times. The sequenced material came from peripheral blood. V and J are TRBV24-1 and TRBJ1-5, with a weak D call TRBD1 (6 bases). The receptor's source is an elderly man in a cohort sampled during active COVID-19. The CDR3 DNA reads TGTGCCACCAGTGATGCGCGGGGGGCCGGGCCCCAGCATTTT. Amino acid sequence: CATSDARGAGPQHF.